The clone carrying this TCR beta chain appeared a few times. The CDR3 consists of 13 residues. CDR1 MNHEY and CDR2 SMNVEV come from the germline V gene (reference sequence). Trimming at V came to 5 bases and at J to 6 bases, leaving 5 bases not matched to a gene. TCRdb itself ran the 5' RACE reads through MiXCR, one entry per CDR3 protein. The sample has 400,000 or so distinct CDR3 sequences; about 9% are singletons. This record belongs to a study of identical twins. The sequencing input was naive T cells sorted from blood. V gene TRBV27 combines with J gene TRBJ1-1; 8 nucleotides line up with TRBD1. The TCR was taken from a woman in her forties or fifties in good health. Here the CDR3 reads CASSRTGKAEAFF. CDR3 sequence (DNA): TGTGCCAGCAGTCGGACAGGGAAGGCTGAAGCTTTCTTT.